This T cell receptor (beta chain) is drawn from a study of spatial heterogeneity in lung cancer (dated by TCRdb to between 2018 and 2021). Turning to the overall study: Beta-chain transcripts were consistently detected in greater numbers than alpha-chain transcripts, which likely reflected higher beta-chain transcript abundance. At surgery, hundreds of tumor regions, 64 matched nontumor lung samples and 45 to 60 PBMC samples were TCR-sequenced for both alpha and beta chains. In the raw uncorrected reads, each unique combination of TCR and UMI appeared on average more than ten times. A strong correlation was found between TCR transcript counts in tumor regions and a T cell transcriptional module score from matched bulk RNA-seq. Nonsynonymous mutation counts, determined by whole-exome sequencing of tumor tissue, were related to features of the TCR repertoire. In non-small cell lung cancer, the study quantitatively compared TCR alpha and beta repertoires across several tumor regions, matched nontumor lung, and blood. Results and caveats for the whole study, not just this receptor: Counts of ubiquitous and regional expanded TCRs correlated with counts of ubiquitous and regional nonsynonymous mutations, respectively. The tumor nonsynonymous mutation count correlated with the number of expanded alpha and beta TCRs within the tumor. Confirming at a functional level the hypothesis that regional TCRs recognize regional mutations was considered to require additional single-cell paired TCR alpha and beta sequencing. TCR-seq coverage of tumor T cells was estimated at only approximately 7% for alpha chains and more than 11% for beta chains.

Ten or more counts support this clonotype. The antigen this receptor binds is unknown. Per-base quality was not reported, and no clone a single base away is much larger than it. This specimen's time point label, interpreted: sample taken at primary tumor resection. The donors were 70 or so patients from the lung TRACERx cohort who had early-stage, untreated non-small cell lung cancer. Whole RNA extracted from tumor and nontumor lung tissue, or from cryopreserved PBMC samples, was used for TCR sequencing without cell sorting. A patient was chosen for TCR sequencing only when enough RNA was available from at least two tumor regions. Before being selected, tumor and adjacent nontumor lung specimens were reviewed by a lung pathologist. As encoded in the germline V gene, CDR1 is SGHAT while CDR2 is FQNNGV. V lost 0 bases and J lost 0 bases; the stretch between them is 9 bases long. Including the terminal cysteine and phenylalanine, the CDR3 comprises 15 residues. Only the CDR3 DNA is retained, 45 bases long and in frame from the first base.

Library generation was performed with 5' RACE. The run used a NextSeq 500. To allow correction of PCR and sequencing errors, the TCR library protocol tagged every TCR cDNA molecule with a unique molecular identifier. The source study handled its data this way. TCR identification, UMI-based error correction and CDR3 extraction were performed with Decombinator tools. TCRs above a frequency of 2 per 1,000, corresponding to the top 1% of the tumor frequency distribution, were defined as expanded. Expanded tumor TCRs were classed as regional if statistically deemed absent (corrected P<0.05) from at least one tumor region, otherwise ubiquitous. Each repertoire was subsampled 100 times to 5,000 TCRs, after which Renyi diversity was computed with the R vegan package. To build CDR3 similarity networks, amino acid triplet string-kernel similarity was used, and CDR3s were connected when their pairwise similarity was above 0.82. TCRdb itself trimmed the public reads at Q25 with fastp, ran MiXCR and retained productive beta chains. Each entry is one CDR3 protein sequence, shown with its most common DNA and genes. The V and J calls were determined by TCRdb, not by the authors. In this sample the table shows roughly 7,700 distinct CDR3 sequences, more than 3% of which occur a single time. The ten largest clones add up to 16% of the sample.

The sequence joins TRBV11-2 to TRBJ2-7; the D region possibly corresponds to TRBD1 (5 bases align). The origin of this receptor is a male donor with early-stage non-small cell lung cancer. Material: lung tumor tissue, obtained at surgery. CDR3 sequence: CASSLDVGPSYEQYF. The nucleotides read TGTGCCAGCAGCTTAGATGTGGGGCCCTCCTACGAGCAGTACTTC. Reference TRBV11-2 and TRBJ2-7 proteins supply the regions before and after the CDR3; the full variable domain is: EAGVAQSPRYKIIEKRQSVAFWCNPISGHATLYWYQQILGQGPKLLIQFQNNGVVDDSQLPKDRFSAERLKGVDSTLKIQPAKLEDSAVYLCASSLDVGPSYEQYFGPGTRLTVT.